These T cell receptor beta chains were read from a single sample in a study of cytomegalovirus exposure and HLA in healthy donors. Assay used: immunoSEQ multiplex PCR; TCRdb lists only in-frame clones, some missing. The table shows some 200,000 clones, with around four fifths occurring only once. Specimen: PBMCs. All receptors come from a woman between 50 and 59 years old in good health and CMV-seropositive. Each CDR3 is given with its conserved first and last residue. A D gene is named only where the DNA matches it firmly. Only part of the rows carry a size: once, few, many, or a class if the clone is expanded.

NA TRBJ2-7 14 TRBD1 TRBV5-1 TGCGCCAGCAGCTTACATTCAGGGGGCTACGAGCAGTACTTC CASSLHSGGYEQYF
NA TRBJ2-3 16 TRBD2 TRBV28 TGTGCCAGCAGTTCCCCGACTAGCGGGGGGACAGATACGCAGTATTTT CASSSPTSGGTDTQYF
NA TRBJ1-3 16 TRBD1 TRBV30 TGTGCCTGGAGTCCTCGTCAGGGGGCTCGTGGAAACACCATATATTTT CAWSPRQGARGNTIYF
NA TRBJ2-7 13 NA TRBV6-1 TGTGCCAGCAGTGGGAGTTCAGCCGCGGAGCAGTACTTC CASSGSSAAEQYF
NA TRBJ2-3 10 NA TRBV29-1 TGCAGCGCTACGGGGAATACGCAGTATTTT CSATGNTQYF
few TRBJ1-4 14 NA TRBV7-9 TGTGCCAGCAGCTTCAGACGGGAGGGGGTTAAACTGTTTTTT CASSFRREGVKLFF
NA TRBJ1-2 14 NA TRBV4-1 TGCGCCAGCAGCCAAGTTGGGGGGAGAAGTGGCTACACCTTC CASSQVGGRSGYTF
once TRBJ1-1 14 NA TRBV14 TGTGCCAGCAGCCAATCGAACATGAACACTGAAGCTTTCTTT CASSQSNMNTEAFF
NA TRBJ2-6 14 NA TRBV7-9 TGTGCCAGTCCCCAGGGGTCTGGGGCCAACGTCCTGACTTTC CASPQGSGANVLTF
NA TRBJ1-2 14 TRBD1 TRBV5-4 TGTGCCAGCTCCAAACAGGGACAGAACTATGGCTACACCTTC CASSKQGQNYGYTF
once TRBJ2-3 15 TRBD2 TRBV7-6 TGTGCCAGCAGCCCGGGAGGGGGGCCCACAGATACGCAGTATTTT CASSPGGGPTDTQYF
NA TRBJ2-1 16 NA TRBV4-3 TGCGCCAGCAGCCAAGATCTCGAGGCGGGATCGAATGAGCAGTTCTTC CASSQDLEAGSNEQFF
NA TRBJ2-3 15 TRBD2 TRBV6-5 TGTGCCAGCAGTCTAGCGGGGGGGCGATCAGATACGCAGTATTTT CASSLAGGRSDTQYF
few TRBJ1-1 15 NA TRBV5-1 TGCGCCAGCAGCTTGATCGGGGGAGGGGGCACTGAAGCTTTCTTT CASSLIGGGGTEAFF
NA TRBJ1-5 14 NA TRBV14 TGTGCCAGCAGCCAAACGGGAACGCATCAGCCCCAGCATTTT CASSQTGTHQPQHF
NA TRBJ2-7 14 TRBD2 TRBV29-1 TGCAGCGCCCGAGAGGGCGGGGGGGCCCACGAGCAGTACTTC CSAREGGGAHEQYF
NA TRBJ1-4 13 NA TRBV18 TGTGCCAGCACCTCGAGGCCTCATGAAAAACTGTTTTTT CASTSRPHEKLFF
NA TRBJ1-2 16 NA TRBV5-5 TGTGCCAGCAGGCCCAGCGTAGCCGCCGGGTACGGTGGCTACACCTTC CASRPSVAAGYGGYTF
NA TRBJ1-5 15 NA TRBV19 TGTGCCAGTAGTATTGAGCTAAGAGTCGATCAGCCCCAGCATTTT CASSIELRVDQPQHF
NA TRBJ2-1 14 TRBD2 TRBV5-4 TGTGCCAGCAGTCGCCCGGGACTAGCGAATGAGCAGTTCTTC CASSRPGLANEQFF